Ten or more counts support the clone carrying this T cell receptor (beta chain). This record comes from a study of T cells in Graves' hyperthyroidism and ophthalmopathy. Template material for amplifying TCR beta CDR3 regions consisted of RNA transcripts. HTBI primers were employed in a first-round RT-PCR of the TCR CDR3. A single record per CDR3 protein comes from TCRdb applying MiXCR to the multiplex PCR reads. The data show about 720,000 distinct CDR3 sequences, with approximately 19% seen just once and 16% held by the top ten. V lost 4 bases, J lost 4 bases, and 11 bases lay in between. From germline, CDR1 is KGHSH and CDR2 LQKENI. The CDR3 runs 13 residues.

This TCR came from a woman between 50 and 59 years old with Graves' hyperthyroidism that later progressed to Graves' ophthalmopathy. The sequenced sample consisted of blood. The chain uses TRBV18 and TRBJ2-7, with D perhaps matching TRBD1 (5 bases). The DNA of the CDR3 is TGTGCCAGCTCACTAGGACAAAGATACGAGCAGTACTTC. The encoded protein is CASSLGQRYEQYF.